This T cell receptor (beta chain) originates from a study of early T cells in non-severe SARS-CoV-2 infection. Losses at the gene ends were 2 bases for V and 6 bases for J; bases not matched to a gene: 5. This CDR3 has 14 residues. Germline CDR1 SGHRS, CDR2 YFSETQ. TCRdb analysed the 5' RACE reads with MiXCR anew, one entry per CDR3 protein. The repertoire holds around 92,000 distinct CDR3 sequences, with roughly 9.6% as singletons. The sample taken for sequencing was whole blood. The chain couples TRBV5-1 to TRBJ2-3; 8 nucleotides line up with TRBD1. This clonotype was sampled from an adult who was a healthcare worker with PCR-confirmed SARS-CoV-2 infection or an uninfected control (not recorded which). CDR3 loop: CASSFDRGADTQYF. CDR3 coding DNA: TGCGCCAGCAGCTTCGACAGGGGAGCCGATACGCAGTATTTT.